This TCR beta chain originates from a study of control samples from healthy donors and cancer patients. The CDR3 contains 17 residues. CDR1 and CDR2 (germline): LNHDA, SQIVND (reference sequence). After removal of 1 base from V and 7 bases from J, the junction contained 11 bases not matched to a gene. This clone has only a few counts. Sequencing used immunoSEQ multiplex PCR; TCRdb keeps in-frame clones, though not all of them. The profile shows approximately 100,000 clones, 85% to 90% of them singletons. Sequencing used blood. This TCR was sampled from a man in his thirties or forties in good health. V gene TRBV19 combines with J gene TRBJ1-4, with TRBD1 matching over 8 bases. The CDR3 reads CASSIVDRGLRGEKLFF. The CDR3 nucleotides read TGTGCCAGTAGTATAGTTGACAGGGGACTAAGGGGTGAAAAACTGTTTTTT.